This passage covers 29 T cell receptor beta chains from one sample sequenced in a study of blood T cell repertoires in COVID-19. Method: immunoSEQ multiplex PCR; TCRdb's copy keeps in-frame clones and lacks some. The sample lists 240,000 or so clones, about 85% occurring once. What was sequenced was peripheral blood. These receptors were obtained from a man aged 25-40 years who had recovered from COVID-19.

This chain joins TRBV7-3 and TRBJ1-1; TRBD1 matches at 7 bases. This CDR3 has 13 amino acids. Germline trimming cut 3 bases from V and 3 bases from J; bases unmatched to any gene: 1. In germline, CDR1 is SGHTA, CDR2 FQGTGA. As DNA, the CDR3 is TGTGCCAGCAGCTTGGGACAGTACACTGAAGCTTTCTTT. It encodes CASSLGQYTEAFF. Full variable domain (missing parts from reference TRBV7-3 and TRBJ1-1): GAGVSQTPSNKVTEKGKYVELRCDPISGHTALYWYRQSLGQGPEFLIYFQGTGAADDSGLPNDRFFAVRPEGSVSTLKIQRTERGDSAVYLCASSLGQYTEAFFGQGTRLTVV.

In this sample, this clone turned up once. This chain links TRBV30 with TRBJ2-7; tentative D call: TRBD2 (6 bases). Trimming shortened V by 4 bases and J by 1 base, and 11 bases separated the two germline ends. The CDR3 is made up of 13 amino acids. The V gene's germline CDR1 is GTSNPN and CDR2 SVGIG (reference sequence). The CDR3 loop reads CAWTPAGSYEQYV. The CDR3 DNA sequence: TGTGCCTGGACCCCGGCGGGATCCTACGAGCAGTACGTC.

The chain recombines TRBV5-1 with TRBJ2-7; TRBD2 might be the D (5 bases). Germline V lookup: CDR1 SGHRS, CDR2 YFSETQ. Trimming removed 4 bases from V and 3 bases from J, with 5 bases in between. The CDR3 contains 11 residues. CDR3 residues: CASSRDYEQYF. CDR3 nucleotide sequence: TGCGCCAGCAGCCGGGACTACGAGCAGTACTTC.

This chain links TRBV6-5 with TRBJ2-6; 8 nucleotides line up with TRBD1. Germline CDR1 MNHEY, CDR2 SVGAGI. The J segment lost 2 bases and the V segment lost 7 bases, leaving 4 bases of the junction unmatched. The CDR3 consists of 15 residues. In DNA, the CDR3 is TGTGCCAGCACGCAGGGGGCTGCTGGGGCCAACGTCCTGACTTTC. Translated: CASTQGAAGANVLTF.

The V and J genes are TRBV19 and TRBJ1-2; D is ambiguous. The CDR3 runs 13 residues. V was cut by 3 bases and J by 5 bases, with 10 bases left in between. The germline gives CDR1 LNHDA, CDR2 SQIVND (reference sequence). The CDR3 region is CASSIPEKYGYTF. For the CDR3, the DNA is TGTGCCAGTAGTATTCCCGAGAAGTATGGCTACACCTTC.

This chain links TRBV28 with TRBJ1-5; 8 nucleotides match TRBD1. Germline CDR1 is MDHEN and CDR2 is SYDVKM. J was trimmed by 5 bases and V by 9 bases; bases with no gene match: 6. CDR3 length: 13 residues. In DNA form, the CDR3 reads TGTGCCAGTGGACAGGGAAAACATCAGCCCCAGCATTTT. Translating gives CASGQGKHQPQHF.

The chain combines TRBV6-5 with TRBJ1-2; D is unresolved. The CDR3 runs to 15 residues. V shed 0 bases and J shed 4 bases, with 12 bases lying between them. In germline, CDR1 is MNHEY, CDR2 SVGAGI. The CDR3 DNA sequence: TGTGCCAGCAGTTACTCGAGAGGGATTCGCTATGGCTACACCTTC. Protein sequence: CASSYSRGIRYGYTF.

The genes are TRBV2 and TRBJ2-7, with D uncertain. Germline V gene lookup returns CDR1 SNHLY and CDR2 FYNNEI. With 2 bases removed from V and 2 bases from J, the gap between germline ends came to 16 bases. The length of the CDR3 is 16 residues. DNA of the CDR3: TGTGCCAGCAGTGAATCCCCCCGGCTTACAGCCTACGAGCAGTACGTC. The encoded protein is CASSESPRLTAYEQYV.

This sequence joins TRBV5-4 and TRBJ2-1; 7 bases agree with TRBD1. V shed 3 bases, J shed 8 bases, and the junction held 11 bases outside the gene matches. Germline V gives CDR1 SGHNT, CDR2 YYREEE (reference sequence). There are 15 residues in the CDR3. This CDR3 is CASSSRQGGLDEQFF. The CDR3 DNA is TGTGCCAGCAGCTCCCGACAGGGTGGTTTAGATGAGCAGTTCTTC.

The CDR3 DNA reads as TGCGCCAGCAGCTTGGTGGTACGGGGGTCTGAAGCTTTCTTT. Protein sequence: CASSLVVRGSEAFF. This chain uses TRBV5-1 with TRBJ1-1, with TRBD1 as a possible D gene (5 bases). The CDR3 contains 14 residues. Germline-derived CDR1 and CDR2 are SGHRS and YFSETQ. Trimming removed 0 bases from V and 6 bases from J, with 12 bases in between.

This chain connects TRBV15 to TRBJ1-4; D may be TRBD1 (5 bases). The germline V gene has CDR1 LNHNV and CDR2 YYDKDF (reference sequence). The CDR3 consists of 18 residues. Trimming removed 2 bases from V and 2 bases from J, with 18 bases in between. CDR3 region: CATSRITGTKKTNEKLFF. The CDR3 coding sequence is TGTGCCACCAGCAGAATTACCGGGACTAAGAAGACTAATGAAAAACTGTTTTTT.

The rearrangement uses TRBV5-5 and TRBJ1-1; 11 nucleotides align to TRBD1. Germline V gives CDR1 SGHKS, CDR2 YYEKEE (reference sequence). This CDR3 spans 17 amino acids. The J segment lost 7 bases and the V segment lost 0 bases, leaving 11 bases of the junction unmatched. The CDR3 sequence is CASSLGWVRTGGSEAFF. DNA for the CDR3: TGTGCCAGCAGCTTGGGGTGGGTACGGACAGGGGGCAGTGAAGCTTTCTTT.

The J gene is TRBJ2-2, the V gene TRBV9; 7 bases are a match to TRBD1. The CDR3 runs to 16 residues. Germline assignment: CDR1 SGDLS and CDR2 YYNGEE. J was trimmed by 0 bases and V by 6 bases; bases with no gene match: 8. The chain's CDR3 is CASTQTGTANTGELFF. The CDR3 region has the DNA TGTGCCAGCACCCAAACAGGGACAGCGAACACCGGGGAGCTGTTTTTT.

The rearrangement joins TRBV27 to TRBJ1-5; D not certain. Per germline, CDR1 MNHEY and CDR2 SMNVEV (reference sequence). CDR3 size: 13 residues. Trimming shortened V by 1 base and J by 6 bases, and 7 bases separated the two germline ends. The CDR3 loop is CASSLWFGQPQHF. CDR3 in DNA: TGTGCCAGCAGTTTATGGTTCGGTCAGCCCCAGCATTTT.

CDR3 DNA: TGTGCCAGCTTAACCGAGGACCCGGGGGACAGGGGAATTTTGAACACTGAAGCTTTCTTT. Amino acids: CASLTEDPGDRGILNTEAFF. The V and J genes are TRBV27 and TRBJ1-1; TRBD1 aligns across 10 bases. Trimming took 8 bases from V and 0 from J; bases not matched to a gene: 21. Germline assignment: CDR1 MNHEY and CDR2 SMNVEV (reference sequence). CDR3 length equals 20 residues.

The gene calls are TRBV5-1 and TRBJ2-7, with D possibly being TRBD1 (6 bases). The V gene's germline CDR1 is SGHRS and CDR2 YFSETQ. This CDR3 is built from 16 residues. The ends were cut back, 0 bases at V and 3 bases at J, with 16 bases in the middle. DNA of the CDR3: TGCGCCAGCAGCTTGGGGACAGATCGTAGAGACTACGAGCAGTACTTC. Translating it yields CASSLGTDRRDYEQYF.

This chain links TRBV21-1 with TRBJ1-3; TRBD1 was called by the table and not checked on the DNA. TRBV21-1 corresponds to a pseudogene. This CDR3 is 18 amino acids long. CDR3 region: CASSKDLDRALFGNTIYF. CDR3 bases: TGTGCCAGCAGCAAAGATCTGGACAGGGCCCTCTTCGGAAACACCATATATTTT.

The rearrangement joins TRBV5-1 to TRBJ2-1; 7 nucleotides match TRBD2. From germline, CDR1 is SGHRS and CDR2 YFSETQ. CDR3 length equals 14 residues. The V gene end was trimmed by 0 bases and the J gene end by 6 bases; junction bases not matched to a gene: 3. CDR3 sequence (DNA): TGCGCCAGCAGCTTGGCCTGGGGGGGCAATGAGCAGTTCTTC. Its translation: CASSLAWGGNEQFF.

The chain couples TRBV3-1 (or the pseudogene TRBV3-2) to TRBJ1-1; D remains unclear. Germline V CDR1 and CDR2: LGHDT, YNNKEL (reference sequence). The CDR3 totals 15 residues. With 4 bases removed from V and 4 bases from J, the gap between germline ends came to 16 bases. CDR3 sequence: CASSPTQRRSTEAFF. The CDR3 nucleotides read TGTGCCAGCAGCCCGACACAGAGGAGGAGCACTGAAGCTTTCTTT.

J is TRBJ2-2 and V is TRBV7-8; TRBD1 matches at 7 bases. Unmatched junction bases numbered 2, after V lost 3 bases and J lost 1 base. CDR1 and CDR2 (germline): SGHVS, FQNEAQ. The CDR3 has 15 amino acids. CDR3 sequence reads: CASSFRDRNTGELFF. The CDR3 nucleotides are TGTGCCAGCAGCTTCCGGGACAGGAACACCGGGGAGCTGTTTTTT.

The gene calls are TRBV11-2 and TRBJ1-1; D remains ambiguous. The V gene's germline CDR1 is SGHAT and CDR2 FQNNGV. With 1 base removed from V and 5 bases from J, the gap between germline ends came to 8 bases. CDR3 length: 13 residues. The DNA for the CDR3 is TGTGCCAGCAGCTTAGGTCTAGAGACTGAAGCTTTCTTT. Translating it yields CASSLGLETEAFF.

V usage is TRBV18 and J usage is TRBJ1-4; D gene ambiguous. The CDR3 is 10 amino acids. The germline V gene encodes CDR1 KGHSH and CDR2 LQKENI. With 8 bases removed from V and 6 bases from J, the gap between germline ends came to 4 bases. CDR3 sequence: CASADEKLFF. Here the CDR3 DNA reads TGTGCCAGCGCGGATGAAAAACTGTTTTTT.

V and J are TRBV21-1 and TRBJ2-7; the table names TRBD1, a call not compared with the DNA. TRBV21-1 is termed a pseudogene. This CDR3 spans 17 amino acids. CDR3 coding DNA: TGTGCCAGCAGCCACACCTCAAACCGGGACAGGGTTCGCGAGCAGTACGTC. This translates into CASSHTSNRDRVREQYV.

The chain joins TRBV7-8 to TRBJ1-2; tentative D call: TRBD1 (5 bases). Germline V CDR1 and CDR2: SGHVS, FQNEAQ. Between the trimmed V and J ends, which lost 4 bases and 8 bases, there was a span of 17 bases. This CDR3 spans 14 amino acids. For the CDR3, the DNA is TGTGCCAGCAGCTCAAGCGGGGACGGAGGCGGCTACACCTTC. This sequence encodes CASSSSGDGGGYTF.

This clone was seen more than once but under ten times. This sequence joins TRBV6-4 and TRBJ2-2; no firm D call. V was pared by 0 bases and J by 5 bases, with 10 bases between. The CDR3 has 15 amino acids. Germline lookup yields CDR1 MRHNA and CDR2 SNTAGT. The CDR3 nucleotides read TGTGCCAGCAGTGACTCCCACGAACTTACCGGGGAGCTGTTTTTT. Its translation is CASSDSHELTGELFF.

J is TRBJ2-7 and V is TRBV18; 7 bases fit TRBD1. V trimming: 4 bases; J trimming: 0 bases; junction bases outside the gene matches: 9. The CDR3 contains 16 residues. CDR1 and CDR2 (germline): KGHSH, LQKENI. The chain's CDR3 is CASSQTRGQSSYEQYF. CDR3 sequence (DNA): TGTGCCAGCTCACAGACACGGGGACAGAGCTCCTACGAGCAGTACTTC.

This clone was counted at least ten times. The chain links TRBV7-9 to TRBJ1-6, with a possible D match to TRBD1 (5 bases). CDR1 and CDR2 from the germline V gene are SEHNR and FQNEAQ (reference sequence). The CDR3 length is 13 residues. V dropped 5 bases and J dropped 10 bases, with 12 bases sitting between them. CDR3: CASSAEGRSPLHF. DNA of the CDR3: TGTGCCAGCAGCGCTGAGGGGAGGTCACCCCTCCACTTT.

J is TRBJ2-1 and V is TRBV7-2, with 7 bases lining up with TRBD2. Unmatched junction bases numbered 6, after V lost 4 bases and J lost 3 bases. The CDR3 loop spans 15 amino acids. Germline V lookup: CDR1 SGHTA, CDR2 FQGNSA. DNA for the CDR3: TGTGCCAGCAGCTCAACGGCGGGGGTCTACAATGAGCAGTTCTTC. As protein: CASSSTAGVYNEQFF.

The J gene is TRBJ2-2, the V gene TRBV6-6; D not resolved. Looked up from germline, CDR1 is MNHNY and CDR2 is SVGAGI (reference sequence). Trimming took 3 bases from V and 4 from J, leaving 3 bases between them. The CDR3 runs to 12 residues. This CDR3 is CASSYLTGELFF. The CDR3 region has the DNA TGTGCCAGCAGTTATCTCACCGGGGAGCTGTTTTTT.